These T cell receptor beta chains were read from a single sample in a study of blood T cell repertoires in COVID-19. TCRdb's table, derived via immunoSEQ multiplex PCR, lists solely in-frame clones and lacks some. Of about 170,000 clones listed, around 87% are singletons. The sequenced material came from peripheral blood. The receptor source for this set is an elderly woman with COVID-19, enrolled during active disease. Both conserved end residues are part of each CDR3. The order of the fields is D gene, clone size, J gene, V gene, CDR3 DNA, CDR3 protein. A D gene is named only where the DNA matches it firmly. Rows may omit the clone size; those that give it use once, few, many or a size class.

D: -
size: -
J: TRBJ2-6
V: TRBV7-3
DNA: TGTGCCAGCAGCTCCAGGGAGGCTGGGGCCAACGTCCTGACTTTC
CDR3: CASSSREAGANVLTF

D: TRBD2
size: -
J: TRBJ2-3
V: TRBV11-3
DNA: TGTGCCAGCAGCCTCAGCGGGAGCGGAGGAGATACGCAGTATTTT
CDR3: CASSLSGSGGDTQYF

D: -
size: once
J: TRBJ2-7
V: TRBV28
DNA: TGTGCCAGCACGCGGGCCACCTTCGGGGAGCAGTACTTC
CDR3: CASTRATFGEQYF

D: -
size: -
J: TRBJ1-2
V: TRBV4-1
DNA: TGCGCCAGCAGCCAAGAGGCCGGGAGAAACTATGGCTACACCTTC
CDR3: CASSQEAGRNYGYTF

D: TRBD1
size: -
J: TRBJ2-3
V: TRBV6-5
DNA: TGTGCCAGCAGTATGGGACAGGGGGCCACAGATACGCAGTATTTT
CDR3: CASSMGQGATDTQYF

D: TRBD1
size: -
J: TRBJ1-2
V: TRBV5-1
DNA: TGCGCCAGCAAACAGGGGGCCGCGTCTAACTATGGCTACACCTTC
CDR3: CASKQGAASNYGYTF

D: TRBD1
size: -
J: TRBJ1-5
V: TRBV7-9
DNA: TGTGCCAGCAGCTCACAGGGGGTTGCTCAGCCCCAGCATTTT
CDR3: CASSSQGVAQPQHF

D: -
size: -
J: TRBJ2-1
V: TRBV14
DNA: TGTGCCAGCAGCCCCGGCGGGATTTCCTACAATGAGCAGTTCTTC
CDR3: CASSPGGISYNEQFF

D: TRBD1
size: -
J: TRBJ2-2
V: TRBV5-6
DNA: TGTGCCAGCAGCCACCCCCCAGGGACAGGGAAGAACACCGGGGAGCTGTTTTTT
CDR3: CASSHPPGTGKNTGELFF

D: TRBD2
size: -
J: TRBJ2-1
V: TRBV29-1
DNA: TGCAGCGTTGGAACGCTAGCGGGAGCCACCAATGAGCAGTTCTTC
CDR3: CSVGTLAGATNEQFF

D: TRBD2
size: -
J: TRBJ2-5
V: TRBV14
DNA: TGTGCCAGCAGCCAAGGCGGGAGTATGATAGAGACCCAGTACTTC
CDR3: CASSQGGSMIETQYF

D: -
size: few
J: TRBJ1-2
V: TRBV25-1
DNA: TGTGCCAGCACGGGGATATATGGCTACACCTTC
CDR3: CASTGIYGYTF

D: TRBD1
size: -
J: TRBJ2-3
V: TRBV5-8
DNA: TGTGCCAGCAGCCCAGGGACAGGGCGGGCGGATACGCAGTATTTT
CDR3: CASSPGTGRADTQYF

D: -
size: -
J: TRBJ1-1
V: TRBV6-5
DNA: TGTGCCAGCAGTTACTCCCGACAGAACACTGAAGCTTTCTTT
CDR3: CASSYSRQNTEAFF

D: -
size: -
J: TRBJ1-3
V: TRBV6-6
DNA: TGTGCCATCCAGCAGGAGGGAACTACCTCTGGAAACACCATATATTTT
CDR3: CAIQQEGTTSGNTIYF

D: -
size: -
J: TRBJ2-5
V: TRBV6-6
DNA: TGTGCCACCGAAGAGTTTTACCAAGAGACCCAGTACTTC
CDR3: CATEEFYQETQYF

D: TRBD1
size: -
J: TRBJ1-2
V: TRBV12-3/TRBV12-4
DNA: TGTGCCAGCAGTTTGGGACAGCGTTATGGCTACACCTTC
CDR3: CASSLGQRYGYTF

D: -
size: -
J: TRBJ2-5
V: TRBV28
DNA: TGTGCCAGCAGTTTACAGGTCCAAGAGACCCAGTACTTC
CDR3: CASSLQVQETQYF

D: -
size: -
J: TRBJ1-1
V: TRBV10-2
DNA: TGCGCCACCCTTCAGGTGAACACTGAAGCTTTCTTT
CDR3: CATLQVNTEAFF

D: -
size: -
J: TRBJ2-7
V: TRBV13
DNA: TGTGCCAGCAGCTCCCGGACAGCCAGCTACGAGCAGTACTTC
CDR3: CASSSRTASYEQYF

D: -
size: -
J: TRBJ1-1
V: TRBV6-5
DNA: TGTGCCAGCAGTAAAAGCAGGGGTAACACTGAAGCTTTCTTT
CDR3: CASSKSRGNTEAFF

D: -
size: -
J: TRBJ1-1
V: TRBV12-3/TRBV12-4
DNA: TGTGCCAGCAGTACCGGGATTTCTGAAGCTTTCTTT
CDR3: CASSTGISEAFF

D: TRBD2
size: -
J: TRBJ2-7
V: TRBV28
DNA: TGTGCCAGCAGAAGAACTAGCGACTCAAGCTACGAGCAGTACTTC
CDR3: CASRRTSDSSYEQYF

D: TRBD1
size: once
J: TRBJ2-6
V: TRBV7-3
DNA: TGTGCCAGCAGCTCCGGACAGGGGGCTACTGGGGCCAACGTCCTGACTTTC
CDR3: CASSSGQGATGANVLTF

D: TRBD1
size: -
J: TRBJ1-1
V: TRBV7-2
DNA: TGTGCCAGCCTCCAGACAGGGGTTTATACTGAAGCTTTCTTT
CDR3: CASLQTGVYTEAFF

D: -
size: -
J: TRBJ1-4
V: TRBV11-2
DNA: TGTGCCAGCAGCTTAGATCTGTCCAGGGCTAAAAAACTGTTTTTT
CDR3: CASSLDLSRAKKLFF

D: -
size: -
J: TRBJ1-5
V: TRBV28
DNA: TGTGCCAGCAGAAGGTTGGCGAGCTACCGGGGTTCTAGCAATCAGCCCCAGCATTTT
CDR3: CASRRLASYRGSSNQPQHF

D: -
size: -
J: TRBJ1-1
V: TRBV7-9
DNA: TGTGCCAGCAGCTGGGTGGGGCCTGAAGCTTTCTTT
CDR3: CASSWVGPEAFF

D: -
size: -
J: TRBJ1-2
V: TRBV6-2/TRBV6-3
DNA: TGTGCCAGCAGCTACTCCCGGACAGACGGCTATGGCTACACCTTC
CDR3: CASSYSRTDGYGYTF

D: -
size: -
J: TRBJ2-3
V: TRBV9
DNA: TGTGCCAGCAGCGTAGCCCCGACACAGAGCACAGATACGCAGTATTTT
CDR3: CASSVAPTQSTDTQYF

D: TRBD2
size: -
J: TRBJ2-7
V: TRBV29-1
DNA: TGCAGCGTTGGCGTTAGCGGGACCAACGAGCAGTACTTC
CDR3: CSVGVSGTNEQYF

D: -
size: -
J: TRBJ1-1
V: TRBV6-1
DNA: TGTGCCAGCAGTGATCTGATGGGGCCGCTTGAAGCTTTCTTT
CDR3: CASSDLMGPLEAFF

D: TRBD2
size: -
J: TRBJ2-5
V: TRBV7-8
DNA: TGTGCCAGCAGCTATACGGGACTAGCGAAAGAGGCGGAGACCCAGTACTTC
CDR3: CASSYTGLAKEAETQYF

D: -
size: -
J: TRBJ2-3
V: TRBV9
DNA: TGTGCCAGCAGCGGAACTTTGGGGGGAGTGGGAGATACGCAGTATTTT
CDR3: CASSGTLGGVGDTQYF

D: -
size: many
J: TRBJ1-5
V: TRBV7-2
DNA: TGTGCCAGCAGCGGAGGGGCAGATCAGCCCCAGCATTTT
CDR3: CASSGGADQPQHF

D: TRBD2
size: -
J: TRBJ2-2
V: TRBV5-4
DNA: TGTGCCAGCAGCCCAGGGACTAGCGGGACGGGGGAGCTGTTTTTT
CDR3: CASSPGTSGTGELFF

D: TRBD1
size: once
J: TRBJ1-6
V: TRBV2
DNA: TGTGCCATCGGACAGGGCAGCTCCTATAATTCACCCCTCCACTTT
CDR3: CAIGQGSSYNSPLHF